Shown below are 27 T cell receptor beta chains from a single sample sequenced in a study of blood T cell repertoires in COVID-19. Using immunoSEQ multiplex PCR, the repertoire was profiled, and TCRdb retains in-frame clones only, with some absent. The repertoire consists of around 380,000 clones, with around 87% occurring once and the leading ten covering 1% to 1.5%. Sequencing was done on a sample of PBMCs or T cells enriched from blood (not recorded which). Receptor source: a man between 25 and 39 years old who had recovered from COVID-19.

The V call is TRBV27, the J call TRBJ1-2, with D tentatively TRBD1 (6 bases). Between the trimmed V and J ends, which lost 5 bases and 8 bases, there was a span of 15 bases. CDR1 is MNHEY, CDR2 SMNVEV, per germline (reference sequence). The CDR3 contains 13 residues. The CDR3 is CASSLEQGGGYTF. DNA of the CDR3: TGTGCCAGCAGTCTTGAACAGGGTGGGGGCTACACCTTC.

The chain couples TRBV10-3 to TRBJ1-1, with 7 bases aligning to TRBD1. CDR1 is ENHRY and CDR2 is SYGVKD in the germline V gene. CDR3 length equals 15 residues. Trimming at V came to 7 bases and at J to 4 bases, leaving 12 bases not matched to a gene. CDR3 DNA sequence: TGTGCCATCAAAAAACTAGGGGACAGCTCCACTGAAGCTTTCTTT. Its protein is CAIKKLGDSSTEAFF.

The chain employs TRBV9 and TRBJ1-4, with 8 positions matching TRBD1. The V gene end was trimmed by 3 bases and the J gene end by 8 bases; junction bases not matched to a gene: 9. CDR3 size: 15 residues. CDR1 SGDLS and CDR2 YYNGEE come from the germline V gene. In DNA, the CDR3 is TGTGCCAGCAGCGCGACAGGGGAATATTGGGAAAAACTGTTTTTT. It translates to CASSATGEYWEKLFF.

A few counts support this clone. The chain employs TRBV7-2 and TRBJ2-7; 11 nucleotides align to TRBD1. The CDR3 spans 18 residues. The J segment lost 0 bases and the V segment lost 4 bases, leaving 11 bases of the junction unmatched. Germline CDR1 is SGHTA and CDR2 is FQGNSA. The CDR3 loop reads CASSSGGTGGTYSYEQYF. The DNA of the CDR3 is TGTGCCAGCAGCTCAGGGGGGACAGGGGGTACCTACTCCTACGAGCAGTACTTC. Filled out from reference TRBV7-2 and TRBJ2-7, the complete variable domain reads GAGVSQSPSNKVTEKGKDVELRCDPISGHTALYWYRQSLGQGLEFLIYFQGNSAPDKSGLPSDRFSAERTGGSVSTLTIQRTQQEDSAVYLCASSSGGTGGTYSYEQYFGPGTRLTVT.

The chain couples TRBV19 to TRBJ2-3; D unresolved. Germline V CDR1 and CDR2: LNHDA, SQIVND (reference sequence). V shed 5 bases and J shed 2 bases, with 11 bases lying between them. The CDR3 consists of 14 residues. This CDR3 is CASSSLTATDTQYF. CDR3 bases: TGTGCCAGTAGTTCCCTCACAGCCACAGATACGCAGTATTTT. Full variable domain (remainder filled in from reference TRBV19 and TRBJ2-3): DGGITQSPKYLFRKEGQNVTLSCEQNLNHDAMYWYRQDPGQGLRLIYYSQIVNDFQKGDIAEGYSVSREKKESFPLTVTSAQKNPTAFYLCASSSLTATDTQYFGPGTRLTVL.

Regarding this clone: Other DNA sequences from this sample encode an identical CDR3 as well. The CDR3 region is CASSPPGGSGNTIYF. CDR3 sequence (DNA): TGTGCCAGCTCACCACCTGGTGGTAGTGGAAACACCATATATTTT. V is TRBV18 and J is TRBJ1-3; the D is unclear. V was clipped by 0 bases and J by 3 bases, with 9 bases between them. Germline-derived CDR1 and CDR2 are KGHSH and LQKENI. This CDR3 spans 15 amino acids.

The chain is built from TRBV7-9 and TRBJ1-1; possibly TRBD1 for D (5 bases). Germline V gives CDR1 SEHNR, CDR2 FQNEAQ (reference sequence). V lost 3 bases to trimming and J lost 3 bases, with 14 bases between them. The CDR3 contains 15 residues. The CDR3 loop reads CASSLGGGEYTEAFF. CDR3 sequence (DNA): TGTGCCAGCAGCTTGGGCGGAGGGGAATACACTGAAGCTTTCTTT. Together with reference TRBV7-9 and TRBJ1-1, the CDR3 gives the full variable domain: DTGVSQNPRHKITKRGQNVTFRCDPISEHNRLYWYRQTLGQGPEFLTYFQNEAQLEKSRLLSDRFSAERPKGSFSTLEIQRTEQGDSAMYLCASSLGGGEYTEAFFGQGTRLTVV.

J is TRBJ2-5 and V is TRBV2; maybe TRBD2 (5 bases). There are 14 residues in the CDR3. CDR1 and CDR2 (germline): SNHLY, FYNNEI. With 7 bases removed from V and 1 base from J, the gap between germline ends came to 13 bases. This chain's CDR3 is CASKSERLQETQYF. DNA for the CDR3: TGTGCCAGCAAATCCGAGCGGCTCCAAGAGACCCAGTACTTC.

The genes are TRBV19 and TRBJ1-2; TRBD1 aligns across 8 bases. V shed 8 bases, J shed 4 bases, and the junction held 9 bases outside the gene matches. CDR1 is LNHDA, CDR2 SQIVND, per germline (reference sequence). CDR3 length: 14 amino acids. DNA of the CDR3: TGTGCCAGTGCTTCAGGGGGCGAAATCTATGGCTACACCTTC. Residues: CASASGGEIYGYTF.

This chain connects TRBV14 to TRBJ2-5; 7 nucleotides line up with TRBD2. Looked up from germline, CDR1 is SGHDN and CDR2 is FVKESK. The CDR3 is made up of 14 amino acids. V shed 4 bases, J shed 3 bases, and the junction held 5 bases outside the gene matches. CDR3 sequence (DNA): TGTGCCAGCAGCCCCCGTCTAGCGGAAGAGACCCAGTACTTC. This gives the protein CASSPRLAEETQYF.

V is TRBV30 and J is TRBJ1-2; possibly TRBD1 for D (5 bases). V was trimmed by 5 bases and J by 3 bases, leaving 16 bases between them. The V gene's germline CDR1 is GTSNPN and CDR2 SVGIG (reference sequence). The length of the CDR3 is 14 residues. The CDR3, as DNA: TGTGCCTGGGCACAGGCATCTCCCTACTATGGCTACACCTTC. Its protein product is CAWAQASPYYGYTF. The variable domain in full, completed from reference TRBV30 and TRBJ1-2, reads SQTIHQWPATLVQPVGSPLSLECTVEGTSNPNLYWYRQAAGRGLQLLFYSVGIGQISSEVPQNLSASRPQDRQFILSSKKLLLSDSGFYLCAWAQASPYYGYTFGSGTRLTVV.

This clone was seen a single time. The genes are TRBV7-2 and TRBJ2-7, with TRBD1 matching 12 bases. The germline V gene encodes CDR1 SGHTA and CDR2 FQGNSA. The CDR3 sequence is 13 residues long. V trimming: 5 bases; J trimming: 7 bases; junction bases outside the gene matches: 3. Here the CDR3 reads CASSRDRGREQYF. CDR3 coding DNA: TGTGCCAGCAGCCGGGACAGGGGGCGGGAGCAGTACTTC.

This clone occurred a few times. This chain joins TRBV4-3 and TRBJ2-1; 12 nucleotides align to TRBD1. V shed 3 bases and J 6 bases; nucleotides not matched to a gene: 3. The germline gives CDR1 LGHNA, CDR2 YSLEER. The CDR3 spans 15 residues. The CDR3 reads CASSQGQGAFNEQFF. In DNA, the CDR3 is TGCGCCAGCAGCCAGGGACAGGGGGCATTCAATGAGCAGTTCTTC.

The genes are TRBV27 and TRBJ1-2; D possibly corresponds to TRBD1 (5 bases). CDR3 length equals 12 residues. Trimming cost V 8 bases and J 8 bases, with 15 bases left between them. Germline V gives CDR1 MNHEY, CDR2 SMNVEV (reference sequence). For the CDR3, the DNA is TGTGCCAGCTGCTGCAGGGAGGAAGGCTACACCTTC. Its protein is CASCCREEGYTF.

This chain links TRBV3-1 (or the pseudogene TRBV3-2) with TRBJ2-5; tentative D call: TRBD1 (5 bases). The J call is in doubt because the DNA end fits TRBJ2-7 better. This CDR3 has 14 residues. In germline, CDR1 is LGHDT, CDR2 YNNKEL (reference sequence). DNA of the CDR3: TGTGCCAGCAGCGCAGATATTCAGGGCTACGAGCAGTACTTC. Residues: CASSADIQGYEQYF.

V usage is TRBV30 and J usage is TRBJ1-1; TRBD1 is a possible D gene (5 bases). V dropped 2 bases and J dropped 3 bases, with 7 bases sitting between them. The CDR3 runs to 12 residues. CDR1 and CDR2 (germline): GTSNPN, SVGIG (reference sequence). This CDR3 reads CAWSSGYTEAFF. CDR3 nucleotides: TGTGCCTGGAGTTCAGGGTACACTGAAGCTTTCTTT.

This chain links TRBV6-5 with TRBJ1-2; D remains ambiguous. Germline V gene lookup returns CDR1 MNHEY and CDR2 SVGAGI. The CDR3 spans 12 residues. Trimming cost V 8 bases and J 6 bases, with 13 bases left between them. CDR3 coding DNA: TGTGCCAGCGTGCCAGGTTCTCATGGCTACACCTTC. Its protein product is CASVPGSHGYTF.

This clone occurred once. V and J are TRBV19 and TRBJ2-7; possible D gene TRBD1, 6 bases. Germline CDR1 LNHDA, CDR2 SQIVND (reference sequence). This CDR3 region has 14 residues. Trimming took off 5 bases at V and 3 bases at J, with 14 bases between the two ends. CDR3 bases: TGTGCCAGTAGTGCCCGCAGGGGAGTCTACGAGCAGTACTTC. Translating gives CASSARRGVYEQYF.

V usage is TRBV7-3 and J usage is TRBJ2-1; D is perhaps TRBD1 (6 bases). CDR1 is SGHTA and CDR2 is FQGTGA in the germline V gene. Trimming removed 2 bases at V and 8 bases at J, with 13 bases between. This CDR3 region has 14 residues. The CDR3 loop is CASSLGQTVHEQFF. DNA of the CDR3: TGTGCCAGCAGCTTAGGACAGACTGTCCATGAGCAGTTCTTC.

The chain's CDR3 is CATRRQDYGYTF. DNA of the CDR3: TGTGCCACCAGGAGACAGGACTATGGCTACACCTTC. V and J are TRBV15 and TRBJ1-2; possible D gene TRBD1, 6 bases. The germline V gene encodes CDR1 LNHNV and CDR2 YYDKDF (reference sequence). CDR3 size: 12 residues. The V gene lost 6 bases and the J gene lost 3 bases, with 8 bases spanning the gap.

The chain carries TRBV6-1 and TRBJ2-1, with TRBD2 identical over 10 bases. After removal of 5 bases from V and 5 bases from J, the junction contained 3 bases not matched to a gene. The CDR3 sequence is 14 residues long. Germline CDR1 is MNHNS and CDR2 is SASEGT. This CDR3 reads CASSSSGGNNEQFF. The CDR3, as DNA: TGTGCCAGCAGTTCTAGCGGGGGAAACAATGAGCAGTTCTTC.

This clone came up a few times. The chain joins TRBV6-6 to TRBJ1-3; 9 positions agree with TRBD1. This CDR3 has 18 amino acids. Germline-derived CDR1 and CDR2 are MNHNY and SVGAGI (reference sequence). V dropped 5 bases and J dropped 0; count of bases not matched to a gene: 11. The CDR3 DNA is TGTGCCAGCAGTCCCCGGGACAGGGACTACGTCTCTGGAAACACCATATATTTT. As protein: CASSPRDRDYVSGNTIYF.

This chain joins TRBV19 and TRBJ2-5, with D tentatively TRBD1 (6 bases). This CDR3 comprises 13 residues. V was cut by 4 bases and J by 3 bases, with 9 bases left in between. Germline CDR1 is LNHDA and CDR2 is SQIVND (reference sequence). CDR3 bases: TGTGCCAGTAGTAAGGACAGTAAAGAGACCCAGTACTTC. Protein product: CASSKDSKETQYF.

The chain carries TRBV25-1 and TRBJ2-5; 7 bases are a match to TRBD1. CDR3 length: 13 residues. Per the germline V gene, CDR1 is MGHDK and CDR2 is SYGVNS. With 7 bases clipped from V and 5 bases from J, the junction kept 7 bases outside the gene matches. The CDR3: CASKAQGYETQYF. CDR3 in DNA: TGTGCCAGCAAAGCACAGGGGTACGAGACCCAGTACTTC.

The V call is TRBV20-1, the J call TRBJ1-2; 7 bases map to TRBD1. Per the germline V gene, CDR1 is DFQATT and CDR2 is SNEGSKA (reference sequence). The CDR3 length is 11 residues. Losses at the gene ends were 3 bases for V and 8 bases for J; bases not matched to a gene: 3. The CDR3 DNA reads TGCAGTGCTAGCCTAGGGGGCGGCTACACCTTC. It encodes CSASLGGGYTF.

This clone was recorded once. Here the CDR3 reads CASSTSGTGSPLHF. CDR3 nucleotide sequence: TGTGCCAGCAGCACCTCAGGGACTGGCTCACCCCTCCACTTT. The chain is built from TRBV11-1 and TRBJ1-6, with D perhaps TRBD1 (5 bases). The CDR3 covers 14 residues. V was trimmed by 5 bases and J by 10 bases, leaving 15 bases between them. Germline-derived CDR1 and CDR2 are SGHAT and FQDESV (reference sequence). The whole variable domain, remainder taken from reference TRBV11-1 and TRBJ1-6, is EAEVAQSPRYKITEKSQAVAFWCDPISGHATLYWYRQILGQGPELLVQFQDESVVDDSQLPKDRFSAERLKGVDSTLKIQPAELGDSAMYLCASSTSGTGSPLHFGNGTRLTVT.

The chain carries TRBV9 and TRBJ1-2, with 7 bases matching TRBD1. V shed 5 bases and J 5 bases; nucleotides not matched to a gene: 3. The germline CDR1 and CDR2 sequences are SGDLS and YYNGEE. The CDR3 consists of 12 residues. The CDR3 DNA is TGTGCCAGCAGAGCACAGGGGTATGGCTACACCTTC. Its protein product is CASRAQGYGYTF.